The 5 T cell receptor beta chains below come from one sample, sequenced in a study of shared clonotypes between healthy human individuals (dated by TCRdb to 2018 to 2021). CD8 naive samples consisted of CD45RO-negative cells that were positively selected for CCR7, yielding a CD45RA+CCR7+ population without TemRA cells. Receptor amplification or capture employed the immunoSEQ multiplex PCR assay. TCRdb provides this immuneACCESS table in a form limited to in-frame rearrangements. Some clones are lacking; in checked studies, under half of them reflect an unresolved V gene, and why the rest are absent is not known. Recorded for this sample are 500,000 to 700,000 clones; 85% to 95% of them occurred a single time. The ten top clones hold 0.11% of the sample. The specimen was naive CD8+ T cells sorted from blood. The meaning of the sample's cell subset or site label: CD45RA+CCR7+. The receptors originated from a woman aged 30 to 39 in good health.

The chain uses TRBV7-9 and TRBJ2-2, with a weak D call TRBD1 (6 bases). CDR3 length: 16 residues. Germline lookup yields CDR1 SEHNR and CDR2 FQNEAQ (reference sequence). Trimming removed 5 bases at V and 3 bases at J, with 16 bases between. The DNA of the CDR3 is TGTGCCAGCAGCAACTTGGACAGATCCTACACCGGGGAGCTGTTTTTT. This encodes CASSNLDRSYTGELFF.

The J gene is TRBJ1-2, the V gene TRBV15; unclear D gene. V lost 3 bases and J lost 2, with 10 bases in between. Germline V gene data show CDR1 as LNHNV and CDR2 as YYDKDF (reference sequence). The CDR3 extends over 14 amino acids. CDR3 sequence reads: CATSSLFNNYGYTF. CDR3 nucleotide sequence: TGTGCCACCAGCAGCCTCTTTAACAACTATGGCTACACCTTC.

The V gene is TRBV19, the J gene TRBJ2-7; D remains ambiguous. Trimming removed 3 bases at V and 7 bases at J, with 10 bases between. This CDR3 has 12 residues. CDR1 and CDR2 (germline): LNHDA, SQIVND (reference sequence). CDR3 protein: CASSMGAGEQYF. Written as DNA, the CDR3 is TGTGCCAGTAGTATGGGCGCCGGTGAGCAGTACTTC.

This clone was seen a single time. The CDR3 region has the DNA TGTGCCACCAGCAGCCTCGGAGGGGACACCATATATTTT. Its protein product is CATSSLGGDTIYF. The chain combines TRBV15 with TRBJ1-3; TRBD1 might be the D (5 bases). This CDR3 has 13 residues. V was cut by 3 bases and J by 8 bases, with 11 bases left in between. Germline-derived CDR1 and CDR2 are LNHNV and YYDKDF (reference sequence).

The CDR3 here is CASSLELGPEVRGQPQHF. In nucleotides, the CDR3 is TGTGCCAGCAGCCTAGAGTTGGGCCCAGAGGTCCGTGGTCAGCCCCAGCATTTT. This chain uses TRBV7-8 with TRBJ1-5; D gene uncertain. Trimming cost V 5 bases and J 6 bases, with 26 bases left between them. Per the germline V gene, CDR1 is SGHVS and CDR2 is FQNEAQ. The CDR3 is 18 amino acids.